This record covers a single TCR beta chain. Those designated as exposed participants met a COVID-19 case within 2 weeks before study entry. This CDR3 spans 13 amino acids. Germline V gene data show CDR1 as WSHSY and CDR2 as SAAADI. V lost 7 bases and J 2 bases, leaving 11 bases between the germline ends. This record comes from a study of blood T cell repertoires in COVID-19. Overall study: The samples span acute and convalescent COVID-19 from the United States, Italy and Spain.

Authors' analysis steps: The assay estimated nucleated cells by amplifying reference gene primers. The protocol was immunoSEQ multiplex PCR, while the TCRdb copy is restricted to in-frame clones and leaves out a portion. The V and J calls and clone size were taken over from that table, and D and trimming were inferred from the DNA. Of some 150,000 clones listed, roughly 84% are singletons. J is TRBJ1-2 and V is TRBV10-2, with D tentatively TRBD1 (5 bases). The sample comprised PBMCs or T cells enriched from blood (not recorded which). The sequence was obtained from a woman in her forties or fifties who had been exposed to COVID-19. The chain's CDR3 is CASIGVSNYGYTF. In nucleotides, the CDR3 is TGCGCCAGCATAGGGGTGAGCAACTATGGCTACACCTTC.